Following are 30 T cell receptor beta chains from one sample sequenced in a study of cytomegalovirus exposure and HLA in healthy donors. In the PCR, 60 Vbeta and 13 Jbeta primers were used. The data were produced by immunoSEQ multiplex PCR, yet TCRdb's version contains in-frame clones alone and is incomplete. This sample carries approximately 90,000 clones, 76% of them seen once, and the ten largest clones take 1.4%. Source material: PBMCs. The source is a male donor in good health and CMV-seronegative.

V gene TRBV7-2 combines with J gene TRBJ1-2; 8 nucleotides align to TRBD1. From germline, CDR1 is SGHTA and CDR2 FQGNSA. J lost 8 bases, V lost 1 base, and 9 bases had no gene match. The CDR3 has 15 amino acids. CDR3 sequence (DNA): TGTGCCAGCAGCTTAGTGGCAGGGGGCTCTTTCGGCTACACCTTC. Protein sequence: CASSLVAGGSFGYTF.

The genes are TRBV30 and TRBJ2-2; 7 bases map to TRBD1. J lost 2 bases, V lost 4 bases, and 13 bases had no gene match. The CDR3 runs 17 residues. Germline lookup yields CDR1 GTSNPN and CDR2 SVGIG (reference sequence). In DNA form, the CDR3 reads TGTGCCTGGATATCGCGACGTCGGGACAGTAACACCGGGGAGCTGTTTTTT. As protein: CAWISRRRDSNTGELFF.

The V gene is TRBV6-5, the J gene TRBJ2-3; D may be TRBD2 (5 bases). The germline gives CDR1 MNHEY, CDR2 SVGAGI. The CDR3 is 13 amino acids. Written as DNA, the CDR3 is TGTACCACCTCCGGGGTACGCACAGATACGCAGTATTTT. It codes for CTTSGVRTDTQYF.

Concerning this clone itself: Germline and junction disagree at one end, which may indicate a read error. This specimen includes other DNA sequences encoding the same CDR3. The V and J genes are TRBV5-5 and TRBJ1-2; the D gene is possibly TRBD1 (5 bases). This CDR3 has 14 amino acids. Per the germline V gene, CDR1 is SGHKS and CDR2 is YYEKEE (reference sequence). CDR3 sequence (DNA): TGTGCCAGCAGTTTGGGTGGAACAGGCTATGGCTACACCTTC. This translates into CASSLGGTGYGYTF.

The rearrangement joins TRBV2 to TRBJ1-6; 10 bases are shared with TRBD1. CDR3 length equals 15 residues. Germline assignment: CDR1 SNHLY and CDR2 FYNNEI. V lost 6 bases to trimming and J lost 7 bases; unmatched junction nucleotides: 6. CDR3 nucleotide sequence: TGTGCCAGCAGACGACAGGGGGCAGAAAATTCACCCCTCCACTTT. Translated: CASRRQGAENSPLHF.

The rearrangement uses TRBV28 and TRBJ2-3; tentative D call: TRBD2 (5 bases). The V and J ends lost 4 bases and 10 bases respectively, with 18 bases between them. There are 14 residues in the CDR3. Per the germline V gene, CDR1 is MDHEN and CDR2 is SYDVKM. In DNA form, the CDR3 reads TGTGCCAGCAGTTCTACCCGGGAAGCCGGGGCGCAGTATTTT. Its protein is CASSSTREAGAQYF.

The rearrangement joins TRBV11-2 to TRBJ1-5; D gene ambiguous. The CDR3 covers 17 residues. With 5 bases removed from V and 0 bases from J, the gap between germline ends came to 17 bases. CDR1 and CDR2 from the germline V gene are SGHAT and FQNNGV. The CDR3 sequence: CASSPGVSLNSNQPQHF. CDR3 nucleotides: TGTGCCAGCAGCCCCGGAGTGTCCCTAAATAGCAATCAGCCCCAGCATTTT.

V is TRBV5-1 and J is TRBJ2-7; D may be TRBD2 (6 bases). Germline values: CDR1 SGHRS, CDR2 YFSETQ. The germline V and J ends were trimmed by 6 bases and 6 bases, with 25 bases remaining between them. CDR3 length: 16 amino acids. The CDR3 here is CASTPLGAGTHLEQYF. CDR3 nucleotide sequence: TGCGCCAGCACCCCGCTTGGGGCGGGAACCCACCTCGAGCAGTACTTC.

This CDR3 is CASSRTTGEETQYF. The CDR3 region has the DNA TGTGCCAGCTCACGAACGACAGGGGAAGAGACCCAGTACTTC. V is TRBV18 and J is TRBJ2-5; the match to TRBD1 covers 8 bases. The CDR3 is 14 residues long. Losses at the gene ends were 4 bases for V and 3 bases for J; bases not matched to a gene: 4. The germline CDR1 and CDR2 sequences are KGHSH and LQKENI.

The chain carries TRBV7-2 and TRBJ2-7; no clear D. Looked up from germline, CDR1 is SGHTA and CDR2 is FQGNSA. The ends were cut back, 3 bases at V and 6 bases at J, with 12 bases in the middle. The CDR3 loop spans 13 amino acids. The CDR3 loop reads CASSFRTPVEQYF. DNA for the CDR3: TGTGCCAGCAGCTTTCGCACTCCCGTCGAGCAGTACTTC.

There are a few counts of this clone. The rearrangement joins TRBV28 to TRBJ1-1, with D maybe TRBD1 (5 bases). Trimming removed 8 bases at V and 4 bases at J, with 11 bases between. CDR1 is MDHEN and CDR2 is SYDVKM in the germline V gene. The CDR3 has 12 residues. The CDR3 region is CASQGTPTEAFF. The DNA of the CDR3 is TGTGCCAGCCAGGGCACTCCCACTGAAGCTTTCTTT.

This clone was seen only once. The CDR3 DNA follows: TGTGCCATCAGTGAGTCGGCAGGGGGCAGTCGGGGCTACACCTTC. Its translation: CAISESAGGSRGYTF. The V and J genes are TRBV10-3 and TRBJ1-2, with TRBD1 matching over 8 bases. Germline CDR1 reads ENHRY; CDR2 reads SYGVKD. The CDR3 runs 15 residues. V was clipped by 0 bases and J by 8 bases; unmatched bases: 8.

The rearrangement links TRBV19 to TRBJ2-5; 11 bases fit TRBD1. The CDR3 is 14 residues long. Losses at the gene ends were 5 bases for V and 5 bases for J; bases not matched to a gene: 4. Germline lookup yields CDR1 LNHDA and CDR2 SQIVND (reference sequence). CDR3 protein: CASSFGTGGETQYF. The CDR3 DNA follows: TGTGCCAGTAGTTTTGGGACAGGGGGTGAGACCCAGTACTTC.

This chain links TRBV7-2 with TRBJ2-3, with a possible D match to TRBD2 (6 bases). The CDR3 runs to 13 residues. V was clipped by 0 bases and J by 5 bases, with 6 bases between them. Germline V gene data show CDR1 as SGHTA and CDR2 as FQGNSA. CDR3 in amino acids: CASSLAREDTQYF. DNA of the CDR3: TGTGCCAGCAGCTTAGCGCGGGAAGATACGCAGTATTTT.

This rearrangement joins TRBV9 to TRBJ1-5, with D hard to call. Germline V gene sequence: CDR1 SGDLS, CDR2 YYNGEE. Trimming cost V 4 bases and J 5 bases, with 10 bases left between them. The CDR3 extends over 13 amino acids. CDR3 sequence: CASSPGYDQPQHF. The CDR3 coding sequence is TGTGCCAGCAGCCCGGGGTACGATCAGCCCCAGCATTTT. The full variable domain, with the rest looked up from reference TRBV9 and TRBJ1-5, is DSGVTQTPKHLITATGQRVTLRCSPRSGDLSVYWYQQSLDQGLQFLIQYYNGEERAKGNILERFSAQQFPDLHSELNLSSLELGDSALYFCASSPGYDQPQHFGDGTRLSIL.

J is TRBJ1-1 and V is TRBV15, with a tentative D call TRBD1 (6 bases). The CDR3 has 16 amino acids. Trimming took 0 bases from V and 1 from J, leaving 12 bases between them. Germline assignment: CDR1 LNHNV and CDR2 YYDKDF (reference sequence). CDR3: CATSRDLDRTNTEAFF. The CDR3 nucleotides read TGTGCCACCAGCAGAGATCTTGACAGGACGAACACTGAAGCTTTCTTT.

A single count supports this clone. The chain employs TRBV4-3 and TRBJ2-1, with TRBD2 as a possible D gene (5 bases). Trimming cost V 1 base and J 6 bases, with 13 bases left between them. This CDR3 comprises 15 residues. Per the germline V gene, CDR1 is LGHNA and CDR2 is YSLEER. CDR3 DNA sequence: TGCGCCAGCAGCCAAGGCCCGGGGAAAGGCAATGAGCAGTTCTTC. Its protein is CASSQGPGKGNEQFF.

This clone was seen once. The V gene is TRBV4-3, the J gene TRBJ1-5; D remains ambiguous. The V and J ends lost 0 bases and 6 bases respectively, with 9 bases between them. CDR3 length equals 14 residues. Germline V lookup: CDR1 LGHNA, CDR2 YSLEER. CDR3 loop: CASSQDIASQPQHF. Written as DNA, the CDR3 is TGCGCCAGCAGCCAAGATATTGCCAGTCAGCCCCAGCATTTT.

This rearrangement joins TRBV27 to TRBJ2-1; 8 nucleotides agree with TRBD1. CDR1 is MNHEY and CDR2 is SMNVEV in the germline V gene (reference sequence). J was trimmed by 3 bases and V by 5 bases; bases with no gene match: 3. The CDR3 covers 14 residues. DNA for the CDR3: TGTGCCAGCAGTAGAGACAGGGGCTACAATGAGCAGTTCTTC. Translating gives CASSRDRGYNEQFF.

The rearrangement links TRBV30 to TRBJ2-3; possibly TRBD1 for D (5 bases). The germline V and J ends were trimmed by 8 bases and 2 bases, with 20 bases remaining between them. The CDR3 sequence is 15 residues long. Germline assignment: CDR1 GTSNPN and CDR2 SVGIG (reference sequence). The CDR3 reads CARTRATSNTDTQYF. CDR3 nucleotide sequence: TGTGCCAGAACCAGGGCCACCTCGAACACAGATACGCAGTATTTT.

This chain connects TRBV7-2 to TRBJ1-5; 7 bases match TRBD1. V was pared by 5 bases and J by 7 bases, with 8 bases of the junction left unmatched. This CDR3 is built from 14 residues. Germline assignment: CDR1 SGHTA and CDR2 FQGNSA. The CDR3 sequence: CASSLQQGRQPQHF. The CDR3 nucleotides are TGTGCCAGCAGCCTCCAACAGGGGAGGCAGCCCCAGCATTTT.

This clone was observed a single time. The rearrangement links TRBV28 to TRBJ1-2; TRBD1 aligns across 8 bases. Unmatched junction bases numbered 14, after V lost 3 bases and J lost 5 bases. The CDR3 is 17 residues long. Germline lookup yields CDR1 MDHEN and CDR2 SYDVKM. In DNA form, the CDR3 reads TGTGCCAGCAGTTTCAGACAGGGGACTCTAACTAGGTATGGCTACACCTTC. Translated: CASSFRQGTLTRYGYTF.

CDR3: CASTPGQALSYTF. The CDR3 DNA sequence: TGTGCCAGCACCCCGGGACAGGCCTTAAGCTACACCTTC. V gene TRBV28 combines with J gene TRBJ1-2, with 8 bases matching TRBD1. Germline CDR1 and CDR2: MDHEN and SYDVKM. Trimming cost V 7 bases and J 9 bases; bases outside gene matches: 10. This CDR3 spans 13 amino acids.

The genes are TRBV4-1 and TRBJ1-2, with a tentative D call TRBD1 (5 bases). Germline V gives CDR1 MGHRA, CDR2 YSYEKL. With 2 bases removed from V and 1 base from J, the gap between germline ends came to 17 bases. This CDR3 contains 17 residues. The CDR3 coding sequence is TGCGCCAGCAGCCAACCTTTCAGGGAAGGCCTTAACTATGGCTACACCTTC. It translates to CASSQPFREGLNYGYTF.

The rearrangement uses TRBV30 and TRBJ2-7; possibly TRBD2 for D (6 bases). Trimming pared 3 bases from V and 3 bases from J, leaving 18 bases between. The CDR3 length is 15 residues. Per the germline V gene, CDR1 is GTSNPN and CDR2 is SVGIG (reference sequence). Here the CDR3 reads CAWRGNFRDFYEQYF. The CDR3 DNA follows: TGTGCCTGGAGAGGGAACTTTAGGGACTTCTACGAGCAGTACTTC. Complete variable domain (other parts from reference TRBV30 and TRBJ2-7): SQTIHQWPATLVQPVGSPLSLECTVEGTSNPNLYWYRQAAGRGLQLLFYSVGIGQISSEVPQNLSASRPQDRQFILSSKKLLLSDSGFYLCAWRGNFRDFYEQYFGPGTRLTVT.

The V gene is TRBV11-2, the J gene TRBJ2-1; 7 bases match TRBD1. The CDR3 is 17 amino acids. Trimming at V came to 5 bases and at J to 1 base, leaving 11 bases not matched to a gene. The germline gives CDR1 SGHAT, CDR2 FQNNGV. The CDR3 DNA sequence: TGTGCCAGCAGCACAAGGGCAGGGGGTGATTCCTACAATGAGCAGTTCTTC. Its translation: CASSTRAGGDSYNEQFF.

This clone was picked up one time. The CDR3 loop is CASRASRSGTEAFF. The CDR3 nucleotides read TGCGCCAGCAGAGCCTCCCGCTCTGGCACTGAAGCTTTCTTT. The chain joins TRBV10-1 to TRBJ1-1; D gene uncertain. V was shortened by 6 bases and J by 4 bases, with 15 bases between the two germline ends. CDR3 length: 14 amino acids. Germline V lookup: CDR1 WNHNN, CDR2 SYGVQD (reference sequence).

The chain links TRBV19 to TRBJ1-1; possibly TRBD1 for D (5 bases). V was pared by 5 bases and J by 0 bases, with 22 bases between. The germline gives CDR1 LNHDA, CDR2 SQIVND (reference sequence). This CDR3 comprises 18 residues. CDR3 region: CASSLLWGGKGMNTEAFF. The CDR3 bases are TGTGCCAGTAGTCTTTTATGGGGGGGGAAGGGAATGAACACTGAAGCTTTCTTT. The entire variable domain, with the rest obtained from reference TRBV19 and TRBJ1-1, is as follows: DGGITQSPKYLFRKEGQNVTLSCEQNLNHDAMYWYRQDPGQGLRLIYYSQIVNDFQKGDIAEGYSVSREKKESFPLTVTSAQKNPTAFYLCASSLLWGGKGMNTEAFFGQGTRLTVV.

The chain couples TRBV2 to TRBJ1-6; D may be TRBD1 (6 bases). In germline, CDR1 is SNHLY, CDR2 FYNNEI. Trimming took off 4 bases at V and 0 bases at J, with 10 bases between the two ends. CDR3 length: 16 residues. CDR3 bases: TGTGCCAGCAGTGCCACAGGGAGCTCCTATAATTCACCCCTCCACTTT. Protein product: CASSATGSSYNSPLHF. The full variable domain, rest sourced from reference TRBV2 and TRBJ1-6, is EPEVTQTPSHQVTQMGQEVILRCVPISNHLYFYWYRQILGQKVEFLVSFYNNEISEKSEIFDDQFSVERPDGSNFTLKIRSTKLEDSAMYFCASSATGSSYNSPLHFGNGTRLTVT.

The chain couples TRBV10-2 to TRBJ1-1; D gene ambiguous. The CDR3 consists of 10 residues. Germline lookup yields CDR1 WSHSY and CDR2 SAAADI. Trimming left V 8 bases short and J 11 bases short, with 12 bases between. The CDR3 loop reads CASYDIRAFF. The CDR3 nucleotides are TGCGCCAGCTATGACATAAGGGCTTTCTTT.